These 27 T cell receptor beta chains were all obtained from the same sample, sequenced in a study of shared clonotypes between healthy human individuals. Assay: immunoSEQ multiplex PCR; the TCRdb copy retains only in-frame clones and omits some. The sample lists 2 million to 2.5 million clones, less than 95% occurring once. Input material: naive CD4+ T cells from PBMCs. Subset in this sample: CD45RA+ positively selected. The receptor source for this set is a man between 18 and 35 years old in good health. Some clones in this sample may be carry-over from other donors' samples.

The chain employs TRBV28 and TRBJ2-3; possibly TRBD1 for D (5 bases). Germline lookup yields CDR1 MDHEN and CDR2 SYDVKM. This CDR3 is 15 amino acids long. V dropped 5 bases and J dropped 3 bases, with 15 bases sitting between them. In nucleotides, the CDR3 is TGTGCCAGCAGTCCCCCCTGGCAGGGAACAGATACGCAGTATTTT. Residues: CASSPPWQGTDTQYF.

As concerns this clone: The sample carries other DNA sequences with the same CDR3. The V gene is TRBV11-3, the J gene TRBJ2-3; 7 bases are shared with TRBD1. V shed 8 bases and J 1 base; nucleotides not matched to a gene: 0. Germline values: CDR1 SGHNT, CDR2 YENEEA. The CDR3 contains 12 residues. CDR3 sequence reads: CASGTGTDTQYF. The CDR3 DNA reads TGTGCCAGCGGGACAGGCACAGATACGCAGTATTTT.

This chain joins TRBV6-5 and TRBJ2-7; D is unresolved. CDR1 is MNHEY and CDR2 is SVGAGI in the germline V gene. The CDR3 runs to 14 residues. The V and J ends lost 5 bases and 7 bases respectively, with 18 bases between them. For the CDR3, the DNA is TGTGCCAGCAGTACTTCTAGGGCCGGCTTAGAGCAGTACTTC. Its translation is CASSTSRAGLEQYF.

The V gene is TRBV7-9, the J gene TRBJ2-7, with 9 bases that match TRBD2. The CDR3 has 12 amino acids. Trimming removed 11 bases from V and 3 bases from J; junction bases left unmatched: 5. CDR1 and CDR2 (germline): SEHNR, FQNEAQ (reference sequence). CDR3 residues: CAVRTSDYEQYF. The CDR3 nucleotides are TGTGCCGTTAGGACTAGCGACTACGAGCAGTACTTC. Supplemented by reference TRBV7-9 and TRBJ2-7, the full variable domain reads DTGVSQNPRHKITKRGQNVTFRCDPISEHNRLYWYRQTLGQGPEFLTYFQNEAQLEKSRLLSDRFSAERPKGSFSTLEIQRTEQGDSAMYLCAVRTSDYEQYFGPGTRLTVT.

The DNA for the CDR3 is TGTGCCAGCAGCCAGGCCTCCGGACTAGCGTGGGAAGAGACCCAGTACTTC. The encoded protein is CASSQASGLAWEETQYF. The chain is built from TRBV4-2 and TRBJ2-5, with 9 bases that match TRBD2. CDR1 LGHNA and CDR2 YNFKEQ come from the germline V gene. Trimming cost V 3 bases and J 3 bases; bases outside gene matches: 11. The CDR3 spans 17 residues.

The chain links TRBV7-9 to TRBJ2-5, with D possibly TRBD1 on 6 matching bases. Trimming took 0 bases from V and 3 from J, leaving 14 bases between them. CDR3 length equals 16 residues. CDR1 is SEHNR, CDR2 FQNEAQ, per germline (reference sequence). In DNA, the CDR3 is TGTGCCAGCAGCTTAGCAGGGACACCTGCGAAAGAGACCCAGTACTTC. Residues: CASSLAGTPAKETQYF.

The chain has TRBV6-4 and TRBJ1-5, with TRBD1 as a possible D gene (5 bases). The CDR3 has 14 amino acids. The germline CDR1 and CDR2 sequences are MRHNA and SNTAGT. Trimming shortened V by 6 bases and J by 5 bases, and 14 bases separated the two germline ends. The CDR3 region has the DNA TGTGCCAGCAGACCGGGACCTCATTATCAGCCCCAGCATTTT. It yields the protein CASRPGPHYQPQHF.

Concerning this clone itself: Other nucleotide sequences from this sample produce the same CDR3. The chain employs TRBV6-5 and TRBJ2-2; 7 bases agree with TRBD1. V was pared by 5 bases and J by 4 bases, with 4 bases of the junction left unmatched. The CDR3 runs to 14 residues. Germline V gene sequence: CDR1 MNHEY, CDR2 SVGAGI. CDR3 residues: CASSRQGGTGELFF. In DNA form, the CDR3 reads TGTGCCAGCAGTAGACAGGGCGGCACCGGGGAGCTGTTTTTT.

This sequence joins TRBV11-2 and TRBJ2-1; tentatively, D is TRBD2 (7 bases). The germline V gene has CDR1 SGHAT and CDR2 FQNNGV. V lost 4 bases, J lost 4 bases, and 14 bases lay in between. CDR3 length: 15 amino acids. The CDR3 nucleotides read TGTGCCAGCAGCTCCTCGGGGGGCACTTACAATGAGCAGTTCTTC. Its protein product is CASSSSGGTYNEQFF.

This clone has just one count. This sample also contains other DNA sequences that code for the same CDR3. The V and J genes are TRBV6-5 and TRBJ2-1; D gene ambiguous. V lost 2 bases and J 0 bases, leaving 8 bases between the germline ends. CDR1 and CDR2 from the germline V gene are MNHEY and SVGAGI. This CDR3 comprises 15 residues. The DNA of the CDR3 is TGTGCCAGCAGTTACAGACCGAGCTCCTACAATGAGCAGTTCTTC. Protein: CASSYRPSSYNEQFF.

On this clone: Other DNA sequences in this sample translate to the same CDR3. The V call is TRBV25-1, the J call TRBJ2-7, with D perhaps matching TRBD2 (6 bases). Germline V gene lookup returns CDR1 MGHDK and CDR2 SYGVNS. This CDR3 is built from 13 residues. V dropped 2 bases and J dropped 5 bases, with 10 bases sitting between them. CDR3 sequence reads: CASSEGGRDEQYF. The CDR3 DNA is TGTGCCAGCAGTGAAGGAGGGCGGGACGAGCAGTACTTC.

Only one count was recorded for this clone. This chain joins TRBV7-9 and TRBJ1-3; D remains ambiguous. Germline loops: CDR1 SEHNR, CDR2 FQNEAQ (reference sequence). V shed 0 bases and J shed 4 bases, with 10 bases lying between them. The CDR3 runs to 15 residues. CDR3 nucleotides: TGTGCCAGCAGCTTAGCAGGCAGTCGAGGAAACACCATATATTTT. Translating it yields CASSLAGSRGNTIYF.

The rearrangement uses TRBV5-1 and TRBJ2-1; unclear D gene. V shed 0 bases and J shed 8 bases, with 12 bases lying between them. Germline V lookup: CDR1 SGHRS, CDR2 YFSETQ. The CDR3 length is 14 residues. CDR3 sequence: CASSLDPEWDEQFF. CDR3 DNA sequence: TGCGCCAGCAGCTTGGATCCCGAATGGGATGAGCAGTTCTTC.

V is TRBV10-3 and J is TRBJ2-7; possible D gene TRBD2, 5 bases. The CDR3 is 11 residues long. Germline V lookup: CDR1 ENHRY, CDR2 SYGVKD. Trimming removed 4 bases at V and 6 bases at J, with 7 bases between. DNA of the CDR3: TGTGCCATCAGTGGGACTTCCGAGCAGTACTTC. Amino acids: CAISGTSEQYF.

The CDR3 region has the DNA TGTGCCAGCTCACCACGGGTCCTTCTCTCCTACAATGAGCAGTTCTTC. Translating it yields CASSPRVLLSYNEQFF. J is TRBJ2-1 and V is TRBV18; D gene ambiguous. Trimming removed 1 base at V and 0 bases at J, with 10 bases between. Per the germline V gene, CDR1 is KGHSH and CDR2 is LQKENI. The CDR3 spans 16 residues.

The chain joins TRBV6-5 to TRBJ2-4; 7 positions agree with TRBD2. This CDR3 spans 16 amino acids. Germline trimming cut 2 bases from V and 8 bases from J; bases unmatched to any gene: 12. Looked up from germline, CDR1 is MNHEY and CDR2 is SVGAGI. The CDR3 protein is CASSYQPPGEGDIQYF. CDR3 in DNA: TGTGCCAGCAGTTACCAGCCCCCCGGGGAGGGCGACATTCAGTACTTC.

With respect to this clone: This sample also contains other DNA sequences that code for the same CDR3. This chain connects TRBV5-6 to TRBJ2-5, with D possibly being TRBD1 or TRBD2 (6 bases each). The CDR3 totals 13 residues. The germline V gene has CDR1 SGHDT and CDR2 YYEEEE. Trimming took off 2 bases at V and 4 bases at J, with 9 bases between the two ends. Written as DNA, the CDR3 is TGTGCCAGCAGCTTTAGGGGGGCAGAGACCCAGTACTTC. Its protein product is CASSFRGAETQYF. Variable domain in full (rest from reference TRBV5-6 and TRBJ2-5): DAGVTQSPTHLIKTRGQQVTLRCSPKSGHDTVSWYQQALGQGPQFIFQYYEEEERQRGNFPDRFSGHQFPNYSSELNVNALLLGDSALYLCASSFRGAETQYFGPGTRLLVL.

The chain joins TRBV2 to TRBJ2-2, with a possible D match to TRBD1 (5 bases). The CDR3 totals 14 residues. Trimming took 8 bases from V and 0 from J, leaving 10 bases between them. Germline lookup yields CDR1 SNHLY and CDR2 FYNNEI. As DNA, the CDR3 is TGTGCCAGCTTAAGACAGTCGAACACCGGGGAGCTGTTTTTT. Protein product: CASLRQSNTGELFF.

This chain uses TRBV9 with TRBJ2-1, with 14 bases that match TRBD2. The germline V gene encodes CDR1 SGDLS and CDR2 YYNGEE. This CDR3 contains 23 residues. Germline trimming cut 0 bases from V and 0 bases from J; bases unmatched to any gene: 17. The CDR3 bases are TGTGCCAGCAGCGTAGAGGGAGGGACTAGCGGGAGATTTACCCAGATCTCCTACAATGAGCAGTTCTTC. This codes for CASSVEGGTSGRFTQISYNEQFF.

The J gene is TRBJ2-7, the V gene TRBV28; a possible D gene is TRBD1 (5 bases). The CDR3 runs to 14 residues. Looked up from germline, CDR1 is MDHEN and CDR2 is SYDVKM. Trimming left V 7 bases short and J 5 bases short, with 18 bases between. CDR3 residues: CASTPPQGRDEQYF. CDR3 bases: TGTGCCAGCACCCCCCCCCAGGGCCGTGACGAGCAGTACTTC.

V gene TRBV2 combines with J gene TRBJ2-7; no definite D call. Looked up from germline, CDR1 is SNHLY and CDR2 is FYNNEI. Trimming took 5 bases from V and 5 from J, leaving 16 bases between them. The CDR3 has 14 residues. The CDR3 coding sequence is TGTGCCAGCAGTTCTAGTAAGAACAGAAACGAGCAGTACTTC. Its translation is CASSSSKNRNEQYF.

The chain links TRBV4-1 to TRBJ1-3; 11 bases align to TRBD1. The V segment lost 5 bases and the J segment 0 bases; nucleotides outside the gene matches: 12. The germline gives CDR1 MGHRA, CDR2 YSYEKL. The CDR3 runs to 19 residues. CDR3 nucleotide sequence: TGCGCCAGCAGCGGGACCAAGGACAGGGGGCGATACTCTGGAAACACCATATATTTT. Translating gives CASSGTKDRGRYSGNTIYF.

The chain links TRBV11-2 to TRBJ2-3, with 9 bases fitting TRBD1. Germline CDR1 SGHAT, CDR2 FQNNGV. The CDR3 spans 15 residues. V trimming: 4 bases; J trimming: 2 bases; junction bases outside the gene matches: 4. CDR3 bases: TGTGCCAGCAGCTCTGGACAGGGGATCACAGATACGCAGTATTTT. Its translation: CASSSGQGITDTQYF.

The V and J genes are TRBV27 and TRBJ2-5, with D tentatively TRBD1 (5 bases). V dropped 4 bases and J dropped 1 base, with 10 bases sitting between them. The germline gives CDR1 MNHEY, CDR2 SMNVEV (reference sequence). CDR3 length: 14 amino acids. The CDR3 region is CASSWSRAQETQYF. The CDR3 bases are TGTGCCAGCAGTTGGTCCAGGGCCCAAGAGACCCAGTACTTC.

The chain links TRBV7-2 to TRBJ2-7, with 7 bases matching TRBD2. V trimming: 2 bases; J trimming: 2 bases; junction bases outside the gene matches: 12. The CDR3 loop spans 17 amino acids. Germline V gives CDR1 SGHTA, CDR2 FQGNSA. As DNA, the CDR3 is TGTGCCAGCAGCTTAAGGGGAGGGAGGGGCCTCCCCTACGAGCAGTACTTC. The encoded protein is CASSLRGGRGLPYEQYF.

This chain uses TRBV5-6 with TRBJ2-5; TRBD1 matches at 10 bases. J gave up 7 bases and V 4 bases, and 10 bases lay outside the gene matches. The germline V gene has CDR1 SGHDT and CDR2 YYEEEE. The CDR3 consists of 15 residues. CDR3 bases: TGTGCCAGCAGCGATCAGACAGGGGGCTTAGGGACCCAGTACTTC. It codes for CASSDQTGGLGTQYF.

V and J are TRBV10-2 and TRBJ2-2, with 7 bases aligning to TRBD2. CDR1 is WSHSY and CDR2 is SAAADI in the germline V gene. This CDR3 has 14 residues. V shed 7 bases and J 5 bases; nucleotides not matched to a gene: 7. CDR3: CASKRDPVTGELFF. The CDR3 DNA follows: TGCGCCAGCAAGCGGGACCCAGTAACCGGGGAGCTGTTTTTT.